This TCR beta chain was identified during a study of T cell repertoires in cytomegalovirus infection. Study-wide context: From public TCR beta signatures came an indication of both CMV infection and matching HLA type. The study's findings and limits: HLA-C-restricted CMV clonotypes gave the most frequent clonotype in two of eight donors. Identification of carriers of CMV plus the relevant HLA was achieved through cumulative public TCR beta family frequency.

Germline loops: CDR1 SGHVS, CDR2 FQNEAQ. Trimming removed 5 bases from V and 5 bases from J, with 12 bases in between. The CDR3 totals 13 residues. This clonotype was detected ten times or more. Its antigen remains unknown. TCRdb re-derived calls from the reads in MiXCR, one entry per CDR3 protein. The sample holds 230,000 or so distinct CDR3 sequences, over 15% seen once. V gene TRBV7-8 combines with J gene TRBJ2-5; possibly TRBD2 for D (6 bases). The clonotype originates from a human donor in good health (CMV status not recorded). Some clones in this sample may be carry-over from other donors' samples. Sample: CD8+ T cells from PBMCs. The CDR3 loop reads CASSRMEGETQYF. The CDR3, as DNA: TGTGCCAGCAGCCGCATGGAGGGGGAGACCCAGTACTTC.